This T cell receptor (beta chain) was documented in a study of control samples from healthy donors and cancer patients. The trim removed 0 bases at V and 2 bases at J, leaving 6 bases unmatched. CDR1 MGHRA and CDR2 YSYEKL come from the germline V gene. The length of the CDR3 is 17 residues. Produced via immunoSEQ multiplex PCR; TCRdb's table is partial and in-frame only. Here the sample spans 98,000 or so clones, approximately 84% being singletons. This clonotype was obtained from a man younger than 30 in good health. Material for sequencing was blood. The chain is built from TRBV4-1 and TRBJ2-3; 9 bases are a match to TRBD2. The CDR3 loop reads CASSQDFLAGSTDTQYF. DNA of the CDR3: TGCGCCAGCAGCCAAGACTTCCTAGCGGGATCCACAGATACGCAGTATTTT.